This entry lists 29 T cell receptor gamma chains sequenced from one sample in a study of Vδ1+ human thymocytes. General study points: Thymic TRG and TRD repertoires appeared highly polyclonal, with Gaussian CDR3 length distributions.

These receptors' antigens are unknown. RNA was extracted from the cells and then reverse transcribed. CDR3 amplicons came from multiplex PCR with pooled V-gene forward and constant-region reverse primers. TCRdb reapplied CATT to the multiplex PCR reads. The repertoire holds around 12,000 gamma-chain clones, with around 45% as singletons. The specimen was Vdelta1+ gamma-delta thymocytes from the thymus. Sample subset: FACS-sorted CD3+ TCRalphabeta- TCRVdelta1+ TCRVdelta2- thymocytes. All receptors derive from a boy in the first two years of life who had congenital heart surgery.

In the case of this clone: A read error may produce the germline difference seen at one junction end. The chain links TRGV3 to TRGJ1 or TRGJ2. The J gene is absent in TCRdb and was assigned here via DNA matching to germline. This CDR3 has 13 residues. Germline lookup yields CDR1 VTNTFY and CDR2 YDVSTARD (reference sequence). For the CDR3, the DNA is TGTGCCTCCTGGGACCGCACACCCGGGGAGAAACTCTTT. Translated, it gives CASWDRTPGEKLF.

The chain combines TRGV3 with TRGJ1 or TRGJ2. TCRdb records no J gene; here it was assigned by comparing the DNA to germline. The trim removed 0 bases at V and 10 bases at J, leaving 21 bases unmatched. The CDR3 is 17 amino acids. The germline CDR1 and CDR2 sequences are VTNTFY and YDVSTARD (reference sequence). The CDR3 nucleotides are TGTGCCACCTGGGACAGGCCCGCGGGCGCCCATAACGGGAAGAAACTCTTT. Its translation is CATWDRPAGAHNGKKLF.

The chain combines TRGV3 with TRGJ1 or TRGJ2. The J gene was not available in TCRdb and was assigned here by matching the DNA to germline segments. The CDR3 extends over 12 amino acids. V gave up 0 bases and J gave up 12 bases; unmatched junction bases: 8. CDR1 is VTNTFY and CDR2 is YDVSTARD in the germline V gene (reference sequence). This chain's CDR3 is CATWDRRSGKLF. CDR3 bases: TGTGCCACCTGGGACAGGCGCTCCGGGAAACTCTTT.

Without a V gene call, the J gene is given as TRGJP2. The CDR3 loop spans 13 amino acids. The CDR3 region is CATWPRSDWIKTF. The CDR3 DNA reads as TGTGCCACCTGGCCTCGTAGTGATTGGATCAAGACGTTT.

This clone was counted only a few times. Other nucleotide sequences in the sample specify the same CDR3. The J gene is TRGJ1 or TRGJ2, the V gene TRGV9. The CDR3 has 13 residues. The V gene's germline CDR1 is GITISATS and CDR2 ISYDGTV (reference sequence). The ends lost 1 base at V and 3 bases at J; junction bases unmatched: 3. In nucleotides, the CDR3 is TGTGCCTTGTGGGAGGTTGGTTATTATAAGAAACTCTTT. Protein: CALWEVGYYKKLF.

This clone was detected a few times. The rearrangement joins TRGV9 to TRGJ1 or TRGJ2. V shed 0 bases and J 14 bases; nucleotides not matched to a gene: 1. Germline V gene sequence: CDR1 GITISATS, CDR2 ISYDGTV (reference sequence). This CDR3 is built from 9 residues. The chain's CDR3 is CALWEVQLF. In DNA form, the CDR3 reads TGTGCCTTGTGGGAGGTGCAACTCTTT.

This clone came up once. The rearrangement uses TRGV3 and TRGJ1 or TRGJ2. TCRdb records no J gene; here it was assigned by comparing the DNA to germline. In germline, CDR1 is VTNTFY, CDR2 YDVSTARD (reference sequence). CDR3 size: 12 residues. Losses at the gene ends were 3 bases for V and 8 bases for J; bases not matched to a gene: 7. The CDR3 DNA follows: TGTGCCACCTGGGACGAACGGGATAAGAAACTCTTT. Its protein is CATWDERDKKLF.

The V gene is TRGV5, the J gene TRGJ1 or TRGJ2. The J gene was missing in TCRdb and was found by matching the end of the DNA to germline. CDR3 length equals 14 residues. Germline V gene data show CDR1 as VINAFY and CDR2 as YDVSNSKD. The ends lost 0 bases at V and 5 bases at J; junction bases unmatched: 7. The CDR3 is CATWDRLTNYKKLF. The CDR3 nucleotides read TGTGCCACCTGGGACAGGCTGACGAATTATAAGAAACTCTTT.

This clone is a singleton in its sample. This chain uses TRGV9 with TRGJ1 or TRGJ2. Here the J gene was assigned by germline matching of the DNA, as TCRdb has none. Per the germline V gene, CDR1 is GITISATS and CDR2 is ISYDGTV (reference sequence). This CDR3 is built from 12 residues. V dropped 3 bases and J dropped 10; count of bases not matched to a gene: 9. CDR3 in amino acids: CALWELGAKKLF. CDR3 DNA: TGTGCCTTGTGGGAGCTCGGGGCAAAGAAACTCTTT.

The J gene is TRGJ1 or TRGJ2, the V gene TRGV9. Germline-derived CDR1 and CDR2 are GITISATS and ISYDGTV (reference sequence). J was trimmed by 5 bases and V by 6 bases; bases with no gene match: 13. This CDR3 is 14 amino acids long. CDR3 nucleotides: TGTGCCTTGTGGCCAGGATGGGGGAATTATAAGAAACTCTTT. This encodes CALWPGWGNYKKLF.

This clone was recorded once. The rearrangement joins TRGV5 to TRGJ1 or TRGJ2. In the absence of a J gene in TCRdb, the DNA was matched to germline to assign it here. The CDR3 runs to 14 residues. Germline CDR1 reads VINAFY; CDR2 reads YDVSNSKD. The ends lost 0 bases at V and 8 bases at J; junction bases unmatched: 10. CDR3 region: CATWDRRWRDKKLF. The CDR3 region has the DNA TGTGCCACCTGGGACAGGCGGTGGCGCGATAAGAAACTCTTT.

This clone was seen a handful of times. The chain couples TRGV5 to TRGJ1 or TRGJ2. Matching the DNA to germline supplied the J gene, which TCRdb does not give. CDR1 and CDR2 (germline): VINAFY, YDVSNSKD. CDR3 length: 14 residues. Trimming at V came to 1 base and at J to 6 bases, leaving 9 bases not matched to a gene. CDR3 amino acids: CATWDSPGGYKKLF. In DNA form, the CDR3 reads TGTGCCACCTGGGACAGCCCCGGGGGTTATAAGAAACTCTTT.

The chain couples TRGV4 to TRGJ1 or TRGJ2. TCRdb records no J gene; here it was assigned by comparing the DNA to germline. Germline lookup yields CDR1 EGSTGY and CDR2 YDSYTSSV. The J segment lost 2 bases and the V segment lost 0 bases, leaving 4 bases of the junction unmatched. CDR3 size: 14 residues. CDR3 sequence reads: CATWDGLDYYKKLF. The CDR3 region has the DNA TGTGCCACCTGGGATGGGTTGGATTATTATAAGAAACTCTTT.

V is TRGV4 and J is TRGJ1 or TRGJ2. TCRdb is silent on the J gene; assignment here came from matching the DNA to germline. V gave up 1 base and J gave up 8 bases; unmatched junction bases: 5. CDR1 is EGSTGY, CDR2 YDSYTSSV, per germline. CDR3 length equals 12 residues. In DNA, the CDR3 is TGTGCCACCTGGGATGGAACTCATAAGAAACTCTTT. As protein: CATWDGTHKKLF.

The genes are TRGV4 and TRGJ1 or TRGJ2. TCRdb is silent on the J gene; assignment here came from matching the DNA to germline. V was clipped by 5 bases and J by 8 bases; unmatched bases: 9. Per the germline V gene, CDR1 is EGSTGY and CDR2 is YDSYTSSV. CDR3 size: 12 residues. In DNA form, the CDR3 reads TGTGCCACCTGGGCTCTATTAAATAAGAAACTCTTT. It yields the protein CATWALLNKKLF.

As regards this clone: A read error may be the cause here, since a much bigger clone is one base away. J is TRGJ1 or TRGJ2 and V is TRGV8. TCRdb offers no J gene call, so here the DNA was matched to germline to obtain one. J lost 4 bases, V lost 2 bases, and 2 bases had no gene match. The germline CDR1 and CDR2 sequences are VENAVY and YDSYNSRV. The CDR3 length is 12 residues. The DNA of the CDR3 is TGTGCCACCTGGGATAAATATTATAAGAAACTCTTT. Its protein is CATWDKYYKKLF.

The rearrangement uses TRGV4 and TRGJ1 or TRGJ2. The J gene, not given by TCRdb, was assigned here from a germline match of the nucleotide sequence. Germline lookup yields CDR1 EGSTGY and CDR2 YDSYTSSV. The CDR3 runs 11 residues. The V gene end was trimmed by 5 bases and the J gene end by 6 bases; junction bases not matched to a gene: 4. CDR3 nucleotides: TGTGCCACCTGGGCGCGTTATAAGAAACTCTTT. Residues: CATWARYKKLF.

This chain joins TRGV4 and TRGJP2. Here the J gene was assigned by germline matching of the DNA, as TCRdb has none. CDR1 and CDR2 from the germline V gene are EGSTGY and YDSYTSSV. CDR3 length equals 13 residues. V shed 3 bases and J 7 bases; nucleotides not matched to a gene: 5. The CDR3 DNA is TGTGCCACCTGGGATTATACTGATTGGATCAAGACGTTT. This sequence encodes CATWDYTDWIKTF.

Only one count was recorded for this clone. V gene TRGV4 combines with J gene TRGJP2. The J gene was missing in TCRdb and was found by matching the end of the DNA to germline. V dropped 2 bases and J dropped 2; count of bases not matched to a gene: 2. CDR3 length: 14 residues. Germline CDR1 is EGSTGY and CDR2 is YDSYTSSV. CDR3 region: CATWDASSDWIKTF. In DNA form, the CDR3 reads TGTGCCACCTGGGATGCGAGTAGTGATTGGATCAAGACGTTT.

This clone was picked up a small number of times. Other DNA variants within this sample encode the same CDR3. The rearrangement joins TRGV9 to TRGJ1 or TRGJ2. V was clipped by 3 bases and J by 8 bases; unmatched bases: 4. The CDR3 sequence is 11 residues long. Germline V gene lookup returns CDR1 GITISATS and CDR2 ISYDGTV (reference sequence). CDR3: CALWEPNKKLF. In nucleotides, the CDR3 is TGTGCCTTGTGGGAGCCTAATAAGAAACTCTTT.

The V gene is TRGV3, the J gene TRGJ1 or TRGJ2. In the absence of a J gene in TCRdb, the DNA was matched to germline to assign it here. This CDR3 contains 12 residues. V lost 5 bases to trimming and J lost 6 bases; unmatched junction nucleotides: 7. Germline V CDR1 and CDR2: VTNTFY, YDVSTARD (reference sequence). The CDR3 sequence: CATWAGCYKKLF. The CDR3 DNA reads TGTGCCACCTGGGCCGGATGTTATAAGAAACTCTTT.

The rearrangement uses TRGV4 and TRGJ1 or TRGJ2. Per the germline V gene, CDR1 is EGSTGY and CDR2 is YDSYTSSV. Germline trimming cut 4 bases from V and 3 bases from J; bases unmatched to any gene: 6. The CDR3 has 13 residues. CDR3 DNA: TGTGCCACCTGGGACCCCATTTATTATAAGAAACTCTTT. It encodes CATWDPIYYKKLF.

This clone has more than one count but fewer than ten. V and J are TRGV9 and TRGJP2. Germline CDR1 and CDR2: GITISATS and ISYDGTV (reference sequence). The V gene end was trimmed by 0 bases and the J gene end by 2 bases; junction bases not matched to a gene: 15. This CDR3 has 19 amino acids. CDR3 bases: TGTGCCTTGTGGGAGGTGCGGGTGTTTAGGGAGAGTAGTGATTGGATCAAGACGTTT. This translates into CALWEVRVFRESSDWIKTF.

This chain joins TRGV4 and TRGJ1 or TRGJ2. No J segment appears in TCRdb, so it was assigned here by matching the sequence to germline. CDR3 length equals 15 residues. From germline, CDR1 is EGSTGY and CDR2 YDSYTSSV. V shed 0 bases and J 3 bases; nucleotides not matched to a gene: 8. This chain's CDR3 is CATWDGRPIYYKKLF. The CDR3 DNA follows: TGTGCCACCTGGGATGGGAGACCGATTTATTATAAGAAACTCTTT.

The table lists this clone with a few counts. The V gene is TRGV4, the J gene TRGJ1 or TRGJ2. With 4 bases clipped from V and 7 bases from J, the junction kept 4 bases outside the gene matches. Per the germline V gene, CDR1 is EGSTGY and CDR2 is YDSYTSSV. The CDR3 spans 11 residues. The CDR3 region has the DNA TGTGCCACCTGGGAAAGGTATAAGAAACTCTTT. Protein: CATWERYKKLF.

The chain joins TRGV9 to TRGJ1 or TRGJ2. The trim removed 0 bases at V and 7 bases at J, leaving 9 bases unmatched. In germline, CDR1 is GITISATS, CDR2 ISYDGTV (reference sequence). This CDR3 spans 14 amino acids. The CDR3 bases are TGTGCCTTGTGGGAGGTGCGATTAAGCTATAAGAAACTCTTT. Protein sequence: CALWEVRLSYKKLF.

The chain carries TRGV3 and TRGJ1 or TRGJ2. TCRdb records no J gene; here it was assigned by comparing the DNA to germline. J lost 7 bases, V lost 0 bases, and 24 bases had no gene match. CDR3 length: 19 amino acids. CDR1 VTNTFY and CDR2 YDVSTARD come from the germline V gene (reference sequence). The CDR3 DNA follows: TGTGCCACCTGGGACAGGCGGAGGCCGTTGGGTTGGATAGGCTATAAGAAACTCTTT. This translates into CATWDRRRPLGWIGYKKLF.

The V gene was left uncalled, and the J gene is TRGJ1 or TRGJ2. CDR3 length: 14 residues. CDR3 DNA sequence: TGTGCCACCTGGGACCGACCGAATTATTATAAGAAACTCTTT. Residues: CATWDRPNYYKKLF.

V usage is TRGV3 and J usage is TRGJ1 or TRGJ2. The J gene is not listed in TCRdb, so it was assigned here from a DNA match to germline. Per germline, CDR1 VTNTFY and CDR2 YDVSTARD (reference sequence). Trimming at V came to 2 bases and at J to 1 base, leaving 5 bases not matched to a gene. The CDR3 length is 14 residues. CDR3 nucleotide sequence: TGTGCCACCTGGGACACTCCCAATTATTATAAGAAACTCTTT. This translates into CATWDTPNYYKKLF.